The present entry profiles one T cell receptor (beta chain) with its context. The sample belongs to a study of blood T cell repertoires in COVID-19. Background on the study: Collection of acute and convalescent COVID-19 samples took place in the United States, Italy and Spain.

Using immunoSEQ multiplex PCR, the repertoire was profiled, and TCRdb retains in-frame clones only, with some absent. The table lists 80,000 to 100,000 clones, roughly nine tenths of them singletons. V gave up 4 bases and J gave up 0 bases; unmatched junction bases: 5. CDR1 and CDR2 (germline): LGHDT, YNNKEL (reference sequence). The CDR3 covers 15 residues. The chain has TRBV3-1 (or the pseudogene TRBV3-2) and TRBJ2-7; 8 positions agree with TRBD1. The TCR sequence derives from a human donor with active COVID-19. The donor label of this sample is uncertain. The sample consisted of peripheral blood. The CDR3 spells CASSPDRGSSYEQYF. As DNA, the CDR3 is TGTGCCAGCAGCCCAGACAGGGGCAGCTCCTACGAGCAGTACTTC.